Listed below are T cell receptor beta chains from one sample, sequenced in a study of radiation and T cells in renal cell carcinoma. Some clones are missing from TCRdb's copy, which holds only in-frame ones; the method was immunoSEQ multiplex PCR. The table has around 180,000 clones, about 87% seen once. The material sequenced was blood, taken from a patient whose treatment included radiotherapy and nephrectomy. These TCRs come from a woman between 45 and 60 years old with renal cell carcinoma. Each CDR3 is given with its conserved first and last residue. Each record gives: J gene, clone size, D gene, V gene, CDR3 DNA, CDR3 protein. The D gene is left open where the match is weak. The listing skips clone size in some rows; elsewhere it reads once, few, many or a size class.

J gene: TRBJ1-1; clone size: -; D gene: TRBD1; V gene: TRBV7-3; CDR3 DNA: TGTGCCAGCAGTCTGGACAGGGGGAACACTGAAGCTTTCTTT; CDR3 protein: CASSLDRGNTEAFF
J gene: TRBJ2-5; clone size: -; D gene: TRBD1; V gene: TRBV9; CDR3 DNA: TGTGCCAGCAGCGTCGGGACAGGGGTACAAGAGACCCAGTACTTC; CDR3 protein: CASSVGTGVQETQYF
J gene: TRBJ1-1; clone size: -; D gene: -; V gene: TRBV19; CDR3 DNA: TGTGCCAGCTCGGGTCCCGCCGTGAACACTGAAGCTTTCTTT; CDR3 protein: CASSGPAVNTEAFF
J gene: TRBJ2-7; clone size: -; D gene: -; V gene: TRBV30; CDR3 DNA: TGTGCCTGGAGTGTACCCGGCGGCGAGCAGTACTTC; CDR3 protein: CAWSVPGGEQYF
J gene: TRBJ1-1; clone size: few; D gene: -; V gene: TRBV6-1; CDR3 DNA: TGTGCCAGCAGGTTCGGGACCCCACGAGCTGAAGCTTTCTTT; CDR3 protein: CASRFGTPRAEAFF
J gene: TRBJ1-2; clone size: -; D gene: TRBD1; V gene: TRBV27; CDR3 DNA: TGTGCCAGCAGTTTTGGACAGGGGGCCCCAAACTATGGCTACACCTTC; CDR3 protein: CASSFGQGAPNYGYTF
J gene: TRBJ2-7; clone size: -; D gene: -; V gene: TRBV7-3; CDR3 DNA: TGTGCCAGCAGCTTTCAGGGCGGGGTTAACTACGAGCAGTACTTC; CDR3 protein: CASSFQGGVNYEQYF
J gene: TRBJ1-1; clone size: -; D gene: TRBD1; V gene: TRBV6-5; CDR3 DNA: TGTGCCAGCAGTATGACAGGGAGGATTGACACTGAAGCTTTCTTT; CDR3 protein: CASSMTGRIDTEAFF
J gene: TRBJ2-1; clone size: -; D gene: -; V gene: TRBV30; CDR3 DNA: TGTGCTGCCAGGGAGAGGGGTTACAATGAGCAGTTCTTC; CDR3 protein: CAARERGYNEQFF
J gene: TRBJ1-1; clone size: -; D gene: TRBD1; V gene: TRBV6-5; CDR3 DNA: TGTGCCAGCACCACAGGGGGTTCGCCGAACACTGAAGCTTTCTTT; CDR3 protein: CASTTGGSPNTEAFF
J gene: TRBJ2-1; clone size: -; D gene: TRBD2; V gene: TRBV7-8; CDR3 DNA: TGTGCCAGCAGCCCGGGACTAGCGGGGATGGATGAGCAGTTCTTC; CDR3 protein: CASSPGLAGMDEQFF
J gene: TRBJ1-3; clone size: -; D gene: -; V gene: TRBV7-3; CDR3 DNA: TGTGCCAGCAGCTTACAGGGGACGGCTGGAAACACCATATATTTT; CDR3 protein: CASSLQGTAGNTIYF
J gene: TRBJ2-1; clone size: -; D gene: -; V gene: TRBV5-1; CDR3 DNA: TGCGCCAGCACTGAGGGGGGCTCCTCCTACAATGAGCAGTTCTTC; CDR3 protein: CASTEGGSSYNEQFF
J gene: TRBJ1-2; clone size: -; D gene: -; V gene: TRBV6-1; CDR3 DNA: TGTGCCAGCAGTGAATCCTCCCCAGGATCCTATGGCTACACCTTC; CDR3 protein: CASSESSPGSYGYTF
J gene: TRBJ1-1; clone size: once; D gene: -; V gene: TRBV18; CDR3 DNA: TGTGCCAGCTCACCTTTACAGGGAGTGGGTCACACTGAAGCTTTCTTT; CDR3 protein: CASSPLQGVGHTEAFF
J gene: TRBJ1-2; clone size: -; D gene: -; V gene: TRBV14; CDR3 DNA: TGTGCCAGCAGCTCCTGGGGGGGCGGTGGCTACACCTTC; CDR3 protein: CASSSWGGGGYTF
J gene: TRBJ2-7; clone size: -; D gene: -; V gene: TRBV5-1; CDR3 DNA: TGCGCCAGCAGCTTGGCCACGGGTTACGAGCAGTACTTC; CDR3 protein: CASSLATGYEQYF
J gene: TRBJ1-6; clone size: -; D gene: -; V gene: TRBV6-6; CDR3 DNA: TGTGCCAGCAGTTACTGGGGGGACGACAATTCACCCCTCCACTTT; CDR3 protein: CASSYWGDDNSPLHF
J gene: TRBJ1-4; clone size: -; D gene: -; V gene: TRBV7-2; CDR3 DNA: TGTGCCAGCAGCTTATCAGGGCCAAAGGAAAAACTGTTTTTT; CDR3 protein: CASSLSGPKEKLFF
J gene: TRBJ1-3; clone size: -; D gene: -; V gene: TRBV29-1; CDR3 DNA: TGCAGCGTTGAAGGGTACTCTCGGGAGGAGGCCATATATTTT; CDR3 protein: CSVEGYSREEAIYF
J gene: TRBJ2-1; clone size: -; D gene: -; V gene: TRBV18; CDR3 DNA: TGTGCCAGCTCACCCCACGGAGGGGGCGGCGGCGATGAGCAGTTCTTC; CDR3 protein: CASSPHGGGGGDEQFF
J gene: TRBJ2-6; clone size: -; D gene: -; V gene: TRBV5-4; CDR3 DNA: TGTGCCAGCAGCGCAACAGGGACCGGGGCCAACGTCCTGACTTTC; CDR3 protein: CASSATGTGANVLTF
J gene: TRBJ2-5; clone size: -; D gene: -; V gene: TRBV13; CDR3 DNA: TGTGCCAGCAGCTTAGGGTCCGGGGGCCCCCTCGGAAAGACCCAGTACTTC; CDR3 protein: CASSLGSGGPLGKTQYF
J gene: TRBJ2-6; clone size: -; D gene: -; V gene: TRBV30; CDR3 DNA: TGTGCCTGGAGTGTAGGGCCAGGGGCGAGCTCTGGGGCCAACGTCCTGACTTTC; CDR3 protein: CAWSVGPGASSGANVLTF
J gene: TRBJ1-2; clone size: -; D gene: TRBD1; V gene: TRBV4-2; CDR3 DNA: TGTGCCAGCAGCCAGGGCCGGGACAGAAATTTAAATGGCTACACCTTC; CDR3 protein: CASSQGRDRNLNGYTF
J gene: TRBJ2-2; clone size: -; D gene: -; V gene: TRBV5-4; CDR3 DNA: TGTGCCAGCAGCTTGGACCGGGAGTATTTGTTTTTT; CDR3 protein: CASSLDREYLFF
J gene: TRBJ1-2; clone size: -; D gene: -; V gene: TRBV7-9; CDR3 DNA: TGTGCCAGCAGCTTAGCGACGGGTAACTATGGCTACACCTTC; CDR3 protein: CASSLATGNYGYTF
J gene: TRBJ2-5; clone size: -; D gene: -; V gene: TRBV7-9; CDR3 DNA: TGTGCCAGCAGCCCCGGAGGACAGCCCCTCCAAGAGACCCAGTACTTC; CDR3 protein: CASSPGGQPLQETQYF
J gene: TRBJ2-7; clone size: -; D gene: -; V gene: TRBV5-6; CDR3 DNA: TGTGCCAGCAGCTTGCAGCCTGGGAGCTCCTACGAGCAGTACTTC; CDR3 protein: CASSLQPGSSYEQYF
J gene: TRBJ2-1; clone size: -; D gene: -; V gene: TRBV15; CDR3 DNA: TGTGCCACCAGCAGAGATATCGGGCCTTACAATGAGCAGTTCTTC; CDR3 protein: CATSRDIGPYNEQFF
J gene: TRBJ2-7; clone size: -; D gene: -; V gene: TRBV7-9; CDR3 DNA: TGTGCCAGCAGCTTAGGGGAAAACGAGCAGTACTTC; CDR3 protein: CASSLGENEQYF
J gene: TRBJ2-1; clone size: -; D gene: -; V gene: TRBV7-9; CDR3 DNA: TGTGCCAGCAGTTATCAGCCCTCGGCTGAGCAGTTCTTC; CDR3 protein: CASSYQPSAEQFF
J gene: TRBJ1-6; clone size: -; D gene: -; V gene: TRBV14; CDR3 DNA: TGTGCCAGCAGCCAAGTGGTGAGTGGTTCACCCCTCCACTTT; CDR3 protein: CASSQVVSGSPLHF
J gene: TRBJ2-1; clone size: -; D gene: TRBD2; V gene: TRBV27; CDR3 DNA: TGTGCCAGCAGTTTGTTAACATCCGGGACTAGCTCCTACAATGAGCAGTTCTTC; CDR3 protein: CASSLLTSGTSSYNEQFF
J gene: TRBJ1-5; clone size: -; D gene: TRBD1; V gene: TRBV18; CDR3 DNA: TGTGCCAGCTCAACCTCCCCCAGGACAGGTGGTTCTATGGCGCCCCAGCATTTT; CDR3 protein: CASSTSPRTGGSMAPQHF
J gene: TRBJ1-6; clone size: once; D gene: -; V gene: TRBV5-1; CDR3 DNA: TGCGCCAGCAGCTTGGAGACGAATTCACCCCTCCACTTT; CDR3 protein: CASSLETNSPLHF
J gene: TRBJ2-3; clone size: -; D gene: -; V gene: TRBV5-5; CDR3 DNA: TGTGCCAGCAGCCAACAGGGCTTCACAGATACGCAGTATTTT; CDR3 protein: CASSQQGFTDTQYF
J gene: TRBJ1-2; clone size: -; D gene: -; V gene: TRBV29-1; CDR3 DNA: TGCAGCGTTGTTGTAACGGACACCACCCGCGCCTATGGCTACACCTTC; CDR3 protein: CSVVVTDTTRAYGYTF
J gene: TRBJ2-1; clone size: -; D gene: TRBD2; V gene: TRBV7-9; CDR3 DNA: TGTGCCAGCAGCTTACGACTAGCGGGGTTCTATGAGCAGTTCTTC; CDR3 protein: CASSLRLAGFYEQFF
J gene: TRBJ2-7; clone size: -; D gene: TRBD2; V gene: TRBV6-1; CDR3 DNA: TGTGCCAGCTCGGACGCCGGCGGGGGGGCTGACGAGCAGTACTTC; CDR3 protein: CASSDAGGGADEQYF
J gene: TRBJ2-7; clone size: -; D gene: -; V gene: TRBV5-4; CDR3 DNA: TGTGCCAGCAGCTTGGTCAATGAGTACGAGCAGTACTTC; CDR3 protein: CASSLVNEYEQYF
J gene: TRBJ2-7; clone size: -; D gene: -; V gene: TRBV29-1; CDR3 DNA: TGCAGCGTCGGGACGGTCCCCTACGAGCAGTACTTC; CDR3 protein: CSVGTVPYEQYF
J gene: TRBJ1-1; clone size: -; D gene: -; V gene: TRBV19; CDR3 DNA: TGTGCCAGTAGTATGACATCGGGAAACCCGAACACTGAAGCTTTCTTT; CDR3 protein: CASSMTSGNPNTEAFF
J gene: TRBJ1-1; clone size: once; D gene: -; V gene: TRBV29-1; CDR3 DNA: TGCAGCGTTAGTCGGACCGCCACCATGAACACTGAAGCTTTCTTT; CDR3 protein: CSVSRTATMNTEAFF
J gene: TRBJ1-6; clone size: -; D gene: TRBD1; V gene: TRBV11-2; CDR3 DNA: TGTGCCAGCAGCCTGGGAGGGGGCAATTCACCCCTCCACTTT; CDR3 protein: CASSLGGGNSPLHF
J gene: TRBJ1-2; clone size: -; D gene: -; V gene: TRBV29-1; CDR3 DNA: TGCAGCGTTGGGGCAGAGTTCTATGGCTACACCTTC; CDR3 protein: CSVGAEFYGYTF
J gene: TRBJ2-7; clone size: -; D gene: -; V gene: TRBV6-1; CDR3 DNA: TGTGCCAGCAGTGTAGAGAAGGGCGTCGAGCAGTACTTC; CDR3 protein: CASSVEKGVEQYF
J gene: TRBJ2-3; clone size: -; D gene: TRBD2; V gene: TRBV9; CDR3 DNA: TGTGCCAGCAGCGTAGCGGTAGCGGGGGGAAATACGCAGTATTTT; CDR3 protein: CASSVAVAGGNTQYF
J gene: TRBJ2-7; clone size: -; D gene: -; V gene: TRBV13; CDR3 DNA: TGTGCCAGCAGCTTGGTCCGTCAGGCGACATACGAGCAGTACTTC; CDR3 protein: CASSLVRQATYEQYF
J gene: TRBJ2-5; clone size: -; D gene: -; V gene: TRBV9; CDR3 DNA: TGTGCCAGCAGCGAAGCAGGGAGCGAGACCCAGTACTTC; CDR3 protein: CASSEAGSETQYF
J gene: TRBJ2-2; clone size: -; D gene: -; V gene: TRBV7-9; CDR3 DNA: TGTGCCAGCAGCCTCCGGCAGACCGGGGAGCTGTTTTTT; CDR3 protein: CASSLRQTGELFF
J gene: TRBJ1-2; clone size: -; D gene: -; V gene: TRBV10-3; CDR3 DNA: TGTGCCATCAAACGCCAGGACGGATACTATGGCTACACCTTC; CDR3 protein: CAIKRQDGYYGYTF
J gene: TRBJ1-5; clone size: -; D gene: TRBD1; V gene: TRBV10-3; CDR3 DNA: TGTGCCATCAGTGAGTCCCGACAGGGGGGAATCAATAGCAATCAGCCCCAGCATTTT; CDR3 protein: CAISESRQGGINSNQPQHF